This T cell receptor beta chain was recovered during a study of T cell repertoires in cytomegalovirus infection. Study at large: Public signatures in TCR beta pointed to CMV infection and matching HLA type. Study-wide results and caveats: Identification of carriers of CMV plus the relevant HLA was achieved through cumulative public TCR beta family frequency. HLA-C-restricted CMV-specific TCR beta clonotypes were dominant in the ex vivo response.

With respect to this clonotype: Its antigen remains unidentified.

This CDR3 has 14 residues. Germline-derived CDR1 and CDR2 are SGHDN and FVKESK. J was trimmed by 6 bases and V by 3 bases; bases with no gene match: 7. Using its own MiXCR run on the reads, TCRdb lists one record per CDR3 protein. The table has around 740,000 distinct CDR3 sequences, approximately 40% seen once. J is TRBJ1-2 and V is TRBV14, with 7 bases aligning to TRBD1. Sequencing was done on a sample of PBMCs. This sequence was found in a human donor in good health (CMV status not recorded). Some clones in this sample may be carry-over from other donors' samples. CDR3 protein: CASSQTTGPHGYTF. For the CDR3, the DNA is TGTGCCAGCAGCCAGACGACAGGGCCGCATGGCTACACCTTC.